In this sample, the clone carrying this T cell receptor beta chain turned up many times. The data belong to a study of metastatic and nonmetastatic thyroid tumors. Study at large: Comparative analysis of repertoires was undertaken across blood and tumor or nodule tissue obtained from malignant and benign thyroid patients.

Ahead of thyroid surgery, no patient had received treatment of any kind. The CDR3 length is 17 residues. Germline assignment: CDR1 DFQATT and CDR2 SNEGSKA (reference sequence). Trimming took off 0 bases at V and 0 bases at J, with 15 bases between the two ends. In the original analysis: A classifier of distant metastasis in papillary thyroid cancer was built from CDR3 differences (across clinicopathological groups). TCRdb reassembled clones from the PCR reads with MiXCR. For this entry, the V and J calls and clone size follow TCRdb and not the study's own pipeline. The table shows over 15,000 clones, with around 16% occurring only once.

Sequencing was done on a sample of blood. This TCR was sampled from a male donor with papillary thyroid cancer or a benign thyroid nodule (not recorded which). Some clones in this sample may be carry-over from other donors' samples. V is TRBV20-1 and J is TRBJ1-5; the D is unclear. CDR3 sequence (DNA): TGCAGTGCTAGAGACCCCCTGGCAGCCGATAGCAATCAGCCCCAGCATTTT. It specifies CSARDPLAADSNQPQHF.